This T cell receptor beta chain was recorded in a study of T cells expressing NK-cell markers. Study findings and constraints: Clones of NKG2C+ T cells that had expanded were of unclear HCMV specificity.

As for this clonotype: Its antigen is unknown.

Looked up from germline, CDR1 is LNHNV and CDR2 is YYDKDF (reference sequence). CDR3 size: 15 residues. TCRdb re-called the 5' RACE reads and catalogs CDR3 proteins one per entry, DNA excluded. This sample's clone table lists some 190,000 distinct CDR3 sequences. The chain combines TRBV15 with TRBJ1-4. This sequence was found in a man aged 18-69 years in good health. What was sequenced was blood T cells: a sorted CD56 or NKG2C T cell subset, CD4+ or CD8+ T cells, or bulk PBMC T cells (not recorded which). The CDR3 region is CATSGLRGGGEKLFF.